The subject of this entry is one T cell receptor (beta chain). Germline is not matched at one junction end, which may reflect a read error. Germline V lookup: CDR1 MDHEN, CDR2 SYDVKM. This CDR3 is built from 15 residues. The source of the sample is a study of lung T cells in sarcoidosis with Löfgren's syndrome. TCRdb itself ran the reads through MiXCR, one entry per CDR3 protein. The sample consists of approximately 19,000 distinct CDR3 sequences, 20% to 25% of them appearing once. The chain joins TRBV28 to TRBJ1-4; no clear D. The sequencing sample was made of CD4+ T cells from PBMCs. This clonotype was obtained from a human donor with sarcoidosis (Löfgren's syndrome or another form), or a control subject (not recorded which). CDR3 bases: TGTGCCATCAGTCCCCTTACTGGGAGAAATGAAAAGCTGTTTTTT. Protein product: CAISPLTGRNEKLFF.